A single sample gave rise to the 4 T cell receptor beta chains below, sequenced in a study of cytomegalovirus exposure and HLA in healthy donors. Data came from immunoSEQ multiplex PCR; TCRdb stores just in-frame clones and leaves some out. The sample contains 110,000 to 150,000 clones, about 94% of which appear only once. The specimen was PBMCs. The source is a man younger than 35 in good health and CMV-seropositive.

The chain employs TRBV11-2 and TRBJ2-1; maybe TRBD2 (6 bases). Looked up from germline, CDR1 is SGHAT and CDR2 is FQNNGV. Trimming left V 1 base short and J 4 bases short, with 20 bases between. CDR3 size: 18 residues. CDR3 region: CASSLVFGWEDPYNEQFF. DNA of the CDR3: TGTGCCAGCAGCTTAGTATTCGGGTGGGAGGACCCTTACAATGAGCAGTTCTTC.

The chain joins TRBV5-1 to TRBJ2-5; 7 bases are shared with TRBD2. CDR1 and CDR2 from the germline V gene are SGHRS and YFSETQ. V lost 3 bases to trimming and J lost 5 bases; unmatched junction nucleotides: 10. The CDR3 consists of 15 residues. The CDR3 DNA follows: TGCGCCAGCAGCTGGGGACGAGCGGGGACGGAGACCCAGTACTTC. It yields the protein CASSWGRAGTETQYF.

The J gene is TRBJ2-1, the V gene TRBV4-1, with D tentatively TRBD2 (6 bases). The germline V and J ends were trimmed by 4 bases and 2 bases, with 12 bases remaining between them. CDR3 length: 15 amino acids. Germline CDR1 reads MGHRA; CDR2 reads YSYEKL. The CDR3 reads CASSLGGTAYNEQFF. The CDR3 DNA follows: TGCGCCAGCAGCCTAGGAGGGACGGCCTACAATGAGCAGTTCTTC.

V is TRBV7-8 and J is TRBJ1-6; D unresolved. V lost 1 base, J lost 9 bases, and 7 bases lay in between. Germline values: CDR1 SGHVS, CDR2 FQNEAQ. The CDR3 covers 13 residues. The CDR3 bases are TGTGCCAGCAGCTTAGGAGATCGTTCACCCCTCCACTTT. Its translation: CASSLGDRSPLHF. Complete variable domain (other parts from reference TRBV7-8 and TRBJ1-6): GAGVSQSPRYKVAKRGQDVALRCDPISGHVSLFWYQQALGQGPEFLTYFQNEAQLDKSGLPSDRFFAERPEGSVSTLKIQRTQQEDSAVYLCASSLGDRSPLHFGNGTRLTVT.